The 18 T cell receptor beta chains listed next were all sequenced from one sample in a study of blood T cell repertoires in COVID-19. Repertoires were generated with immunoSEQ multiplex PCR, while TCRdb's copy carries only in-frame clones and drops some. The top ten hold around 10% of the sample, which has 28,000 or so clones, almost 90% seen once. Material for sequencing was peripheral blood. The receptors were gathered from a man between 65 and 85 years old with acute or convalescent COVID-19.

This chain uses TRBV5-4 with TRBJ2-2; D is uncertain. V gave up 4 bases and J gave up 3 bases, with 10 bases separating them. The CDR3 has 14 residues. The V gene's germline CDR1 is SGHNT and CDR2 YYREEE (reference sequence). This CDR3 is CASSRIYDTGELFF. The DNA of the CDR3 is TGTGCCAGCAGCCGAATCTATGACACCGGGGAGCTGTTTTTT.

The chain joins TRBV9 to TRBJ1-3; 8 bases line up with TRBD1. Germline V gene sequence: CDR1 SGDLS, CDR2 YYNGEE. The CDR3 runs 16 residues. V shed 3 bases, J shed 0 bases, and the junction held 5 bases outside the gene matches. The CDR3 reads CASSARDRYSGNTIYF. In nucleotides, the CDR3 is TGTGCCAGCAGCGCCCGGGACAGGTACTCTGGAAACACCATATATTTT.

This chain links TRBV28 with TRBJ1-2; 7 bases are shared with TRBD1. Germline CDR1 and CDR2: MDHEN and SYDVKM. V lost 6 bases and J lost 4; bases outside the gene matches: 5. The CDR3 has 13 amino acids. Here the CDR3 reads CASSPNRGYGYTF. Written as DNA, the CDR3 is TGTGCCAGCAGCCCGAACAGGGGCTATGGCTACACCTTC.

V gene TRBV2 combines with J gene TRBJ1-5; possible D gene TRBD1, 5 bases. CDR1 and CDR2 from the germline V gene are SNHLY and FYNNEI. The CDR3 is 15 residues long. V lost 2 bases to trimming and J lost 7 bases, with 15 bases between them. The CDR3 region has the DNA TGTGCCAGCAGTGAACAGGGCAGGGCCGTCCAGCCCCAGCATTTT. Amino acids: CASSEQGRAVQPQHF.

V is TRBV5-5 and J is TRBJ1-1; D is perhaps TRBD1 (5 bases). Trimming took off 5 bases at V and 4 bases at J, with 15 bases between the two ends. Germline V lookup: CDR1 SGHKS, CDR2 YYEKEE (reference sequence). CDR3 length: 14 residues. CDR3 amino acids: CASREGRAATEAFF. As DNA, the CDR3 is TGTGCCAGCAGGGAGGGACGGGCGGCCACTGAAGCTTTCTTT.

CDR3 coding DNA: TGCGCCAGCAGCCATGGGACAGGCCTTAATTCACCCCTCCACTTT. This codes for CASSHGTGLNSPLHF. This chain joins TRBV5-1 and TRBJ1-6; 8 bases are shared with TRBD1. The CDR3 runs to 15 residues. Germline assignment: CDR1 SGHRS and CDR2 YFSETQ. V shed 4 bases, J shed 6 bases, and the junction held 6 bases outside the gene matches.

The chain uses TRBV5-4 and TRBJ1-1; 8 bases are a match to TRBD1. Germline V gene data show CDR1 as SGHNT and CDR2 as YYREEE (reference sequence). Unmatched junction bases numbered 9, after V lost 7 bases and J lost 4 bases. The length of the CDR3 is 14 residues. This CDR3 is CASPGLTGGTEAFF. CDR3 DNA sequence: TGTGCCAGCCCCGGGCTAACAGGGGGCACTGAAGCTTTCTTT.

This chain uses TRBV7-7 with TRBJ2-7, with D possibly matching TRBD1 (5 bases). The V end was cut by 0 bases, the J end by 2 bases, with 11 bases between. The length of the CDR3 is 15 residues. Looked up from germline, CDR1 is SSHAT and CDR2 is FNYEAQ (reference sequence). The CDR3 here is CASSLALGRAYEQYF. The CDR3 DNA is TGTGCCAGCAGCTTAGCCCTTGGCAGGGCCTACGAGCAGTACTTC.

This clone was found once. The chain couples TRBV18 to TRBJ1-1; possibly TRBD1 for D (6 bases). The V end was cut by 6 bases, the J end by 6 bases, with 14 bases between. The CDR3 sequence is 13 residues long. Germline V CDR1 and CDR2: KGHSH, LQKENI. CDR3 coding DNA: TGTGCCAGCTCGGGGGCTCCGATGGCTGAAGCTTTCTTT. This encodes CASSGAPMAEAFF.

V is TRBV6-2 or TRBV6-3 and J is TRBJ2-1; D is possibly TRBD2 (6 bases). Germline CDR1 reads MNHEY; CDR2 reads SVGEGT. The length of the CDR3 is 18 residues. Trimming stripped 6 bases from V and 0 bases from J, with 21 bases between. The chain's CDR3 is CASSPGLASDSSYNEQFF. CDR3 sequence (DNA): TGTGCCAGCAGCCCCGGGCTAGCGTCAGACAGCTCCTACAATGAGCAGTTCTTC.

This chain uses TRBV7-9 with TRBJ1-2; D uncertain. Germline V lookup: CDR1 SEHNR, CDR2 FQNEAQ (reference sequence). Trimming left V 1 base short and J 8 bases short, with 17 bases between. This CDR3 contains 15 residues. CDR3 sequence (DNA): TGTGCCAGCAGCTTAGTCCCTGCCAGACTGCTGGGCTACACCTTC. This translates into CASSLVPARLLGYTF. Based on the CDR3 plus reference TRBV7-9 and TRBJ1-2, the full variable domain is DTGVSQNPRHKITKRGQNVTFRCDPISEHNRLYWYRQTLGQGPEFLTYFQNEAQLEKSRLLSDRFSAERPKGSFSTLEIQRTEQGDSAMYLCASSLVPARLLGYTFGSGTRLTVV.

This clone came up once. The genes are TRBV4-2 and TRBJ2-1, with 11 bases identical to TRBD2. This CDR3 is built from 17 residues. CDR1 is LGHNA, CDR2 YNFKEQ, per germline. V trimming: 1 base; J trimming: 7 bases; junction bases outside the gene matches: 9. The CDR3 sequence: CASSQVFLAGGINEQFF. The CDR3 DNA sequence: TGTGCCAGCAGCCAAGTATTCCTAGCGGGAGGAATTAATGAGCAGTTCTTC.

V usage is TRBV10-2 and J usage is TRBJ2-7; D possibly corresponds to TRBD2 (6 bases). Germline CDR1 reads WSHSY; CDR2 reads SAAADI. V was shortened by 7 bases and J by 1 base, with 17 bases between the two germline ends. The CDR3 runs 15 residues. The CDR3 DNA sequence: TGCGCCAGCATACGCGCCCGGGACTTATCCTACGAGCAGTACTTC. It is translated as CASIRARDLSYEQYF.

The chain joins TRBV7-2 to TRBJ1-2; D is perhaps TRBD1 (6 bases). This CDR3 has 13 amino acids. The V gene's germline CDR1 is SGHTA and CDR2 FQGNSA. V was shortened by 5 bases and J by 5 bases, with 12 bases between the two germline ends. CDR3 amino acids: CASSPGGHYGYTF. The CDR3 nucleotides read TGTGCCAGCAGCCCCGGGGGGCATTATGGCTACACCTTC.

The chain links TRBV7-2 to TRBJ2-1; TRBD1 matches at 11 bases. Trimming removed 5 bases from V and 6 bases from J; junction bases left unmatched: 18. Looked up from germline, CDR1 is SGHTA and CDR2 is FQGNSA. There are 19 residues in the CDR3. The CDR3 loop is CASSPLPGQGEAYINEQFF. The DNA for the CDR3 is TGTGCCAGCAGCCCACTCCCGGGACAGGGGGAAGCGTACATCAATGAGCAGTTCTTC.

This sequence joins TRBV7-8 and TRBJ2-1, with TRBD1 matching 11 bases. Germline values: CDR1 SGHVS, CDR2 FQNEAQ. The CDR3 has 16 amino acids. J was trimmed by 8 bases and V by 5 bases; bases with no gene match: 11. The CDR3 loop reads CASSLRGTGGRDEQFF. The CDR3 nucleotides read TGTGCCAGCAGCCTCCGCGGGACAGGGGGTCGTGATGAGCAGTTCTTC.

The chain has TRBV7-2 and TRBJ2-3; no firm D call. The CDR3 length is 16 residues. Germline loops: CDR1 SGHTA, CDR2 FQGNSA. V lost 0 bases, J lost 6 bases, and 16 bases lay in between. CDR3 loop: CASSLALLIGSDTQYF. For the CDR3, the DNA is TGTGCCAGCAGCTTAGCCCTTCTCATCGGGTCGGATACGCAGTATTTT.

The gene calls are TRBV7-8 and TRBJ1-3; possibly TRBD1 for D (6 bases). The germline V gene has CDR1 SGHVS and CDR2 FQNEAQ. This CDR3 comprises 15 residues. The V end lost 0 bases, the J end lost 4 bases, and 10 bases lay between the germline ends. CDR3 sequence: CASSLARQAGNTIYF. CDR3 sequence (DNA): TGTGCCAGCAGCTTAGCAAGACAGGCAGGAAACACCATATATTTT.